The 17 T cell receptor beta chains presented below share a single source sample, sequenced in a study of a mutant IDH1 vaccine in newly diagnosed glioma. Time point here: week 11, during vaccination. Doses consisted of 300 ug of mutant IDH1 20-mer peptide each, paired with topical imiquimod. These receptors have no known antigen. TCRdb's table, derived via immunoSEQ multiplex PCR, lists solely in-frame clones and lacks some. Of 57,000 or so clones in the sample, about 84% were seen once. The input for sequencing was PBMCs, taken from a glioma patient whose treatment included an IDH1 peptide vaccine. All receptors derive from a man younger than 45 with glioma.

The genes are TRBV27 and TRBJ2-5; D is unclear. From germline, CDR1 is MNHEY and CDR2 SMNVEV (reference sequence). Trimming stripped 6 bases from V and 4 bases from J, with 24 bases between. This CDR3 is built from 17 residues. CDR3 bases: TGTGCCAGCAGCCATCAATCTGGAAAAGTCGCCAGAGAGACCCAGTACTTC. It is translated as CASSHQSGKVARETQYF.

The chain recombines TRBV6-1 with TRBJ1-5, with 7 nucleotides matching TRBD1. CDR1 is MNHNS, CDR2 SASEGT, per germline. J was trimmed by 5 bases and V by 6 bases; bases with no gene match: 10. There are 15 residues in the CDR3. The CDR3 nucleotides read TGTGCCAGCAGCGAAAAGGGACAGCGCTATCAGCCCCAGCATTTT. Protein: CASSEKGQRYQPQHF.

In the case of this clone: The identical CDR3 is also encoded by other nucleotide sequences in the sample. The genes are TRBV30 and TRBJ1-1, with no clear D. Trimming shortened V by 2 bases and J by 1 base, and 8 bases separated the two germline ends. The CDR3 spans 13 residues. The germline gives CDR1 GTSNPN, CDR2 SVGIG (reference sequence). The CDR3 protein is CAWSMGGNTEAFF. As DNA, the CDR3 is TGTGCCTGGAGTATGGGAGGGAACACTGAAGCTTTCTTT.

The chain combines TRBV9 with TRBJ2-1; D is ambiguous. This CDR3 spans 14 amino acids. Germline lookup yields CDR1 SGDLS and CDR2 YYNGEE. V lost 0 bases and J lost 5, with 9 bases in between. The CDR3 nucleotides read TGTGCCAGCAGCGTAGCGGGTCACAACAATGAGCAGTTCTTC. Its protein product is CASSVAGHNNEQFF.

The V call is TRBV9, the J call TRBJ2-1, with TRBD1 matching over 7 bases. The ends lost 0 bases at V and 2 bases at J; junction bases unmatched: 2. Germline loops: CDR1 SGDLS, CDR2 YYNGEE. The CDR3 length is 15 residues. The CDR3 DNA is TGTGCCAGCAGCGTAGGGGACAGCCCCTACAATGAGCAGTTCTTC. This encodes CASSVGDSPYNEQFF.

J is TRBJ1-2 and V is TRBV28; 9 positions match TRBD1. The V gene end was trimmed by 4 bases and the J gene end by 6 bases; junction bases not matched to a gene: 9. Germline CDR1 MDHEN, CDR2 SYDVKM. The CDR3 runs 15 residues. The chain's CDR3 is CASSCRDRDSNGYTF. Here the CDR3 DNA reads TGTGCCAGCAGTTGCCGGGACAGGGATAGTAATGGCTACACCTTC.

The chain employs TRBV28 and TRBJ1-2; D not resolved. Looked up from germline, CDR1 is MDHEN and CDR2 is SYDVKM. Trimming took 6 bases from V and 1 from J, leaving 9 bases between them. CDR3 length: 13 amino acids. CDR3 sequence: CASRPDGNYGYTF. As DNA, the CDR3 is TGTGCCAGCAGGCCCGACGGTAACTATGGCTACACCTTC.

This chain links TRBV30 with TRBJ1-2; D uncertain. Germline V gene data show CDR1 as GTSNPN and CDR2 as SVGIG (reference sequence). The CDR3 is 12 residues long. The V and J ends lost 2 bases and 7 bases respectively, with 11 bases between them. The CDR3 DNA reads as TGTGCCTGGAGTACCGGAGATCCTGGCTACACCTTC. This encodes CAWSTGDPGYTF.

The V call is TRBV2, the J call TRBJ1-5; 7 bases are shared with TRBD1. Germline V gives CDR1 SNHLY, CDR2 FYNNEI. The CDR3 consists of 15 residues. Trimming took 5 bases from V and 6 from J; bases not matched to a gene: 10. The CDR3 loop is CASSTTQGLGQPQHF. Written as DNA, the CDR3 is TGTGCCAGCAGTACCACACAGGGGCTCGGTCAGCCCCAGCATTTT. Supplemented by reference TRBV2 and TRBJ1-5, the full variable domain reads EPEVTQTPSHQVTQMGQEVILRCVPISNHLYFYWYRQILGQKVEFLVSFYNNEISEKSEIFDDQFSVERPDGSNFTLKIRSTKLEDSAMYFCASSTTQGLGQPQHFGDGTRLSIL.

V gene TRBV9 combines with J gene TRBJ2-2; 12 positions match TRBD2. This CDR3 comprises 17 residues. The V segment lost 4 bases and the J segment 7 bases; nucleotides outside the gene matches: 11. The germline V gene has CDR1 SGDLS and CDR2 YYNGEE. CDR3 in DNA: TGTGCCAGCAGCCCTCCTAGCGGGGGGGCCGGTAGCGGGGAGCTGTTTTTT. It yields the protein CASSPPSGGAGSGELFF.

In this sample, this clone turned up once. The V gene is TRBV30, the J gene TRBJ2-1; no clear D. Trimming took off 5 bases at V and 4 bases at J, with 9 bases between the two ends. The CDR3 contains 12 residues. Germline-derived CDR1 and CDR2 are GTSNPN and SVGIG (reference sequence). Here the CDR3 DNA reads TGTGCCTGGTCTGTCGTATACAATGAGCAGTTCTTC. Amino acid sequence: CAWSVVYNEQFF.

The gene calls are TRBV27 and TRBJ2-2, with TRBD2 matching over 15 bases. The V gene end was trimmed by 5 bases and the J gene end by 7 bases; junction bases not matched to a gene: 14. Germline CDR1 is MNHEY and CDR2 is SMNVEV (reference sequence). This CDR3 spans 19 amino acids. CDR3 in amino acids: CASSSPGLAGGLSIGELFF. CDR3 coding DNA: TGTGCCAGCAGTAGTCCAGGACTAGCGGGAGGGCTCTCGATCGGGGAGCTGTTTTTT.

The chain employs TRBV7-7 and TRBJ2-3; 8 nucleotides align to TRBD2. The germline CDR1 and CDR2 sequences are SSHAT and FNYEAQ (reference sequence). The CDR3 spans 15 residues. The J segment lost 4 bases and the V segment lost 0 bases, leaving 3 bases of the junction unmatched. CDR3 coding DNA: TGTGCCAGCAGCTTAGCCAGCGGGAGTTCAGATACGCAGTATTTT. Translating it yields CASSLASGSSDTQYF.

This chain joins TRBV18 and TRBJ2-3; D not resolved. Germline V gives CDR1 KGHSH, CDR2 LQKENI. Trimming stripped 6 bases from V and 5 bases from J, with 6 bases between. CDR3 length: 11 residues. This CDR3 is CASSAQDTQYF. The CDR3 nucleotides read TGTGCCAGCTCGGCGCAAGATACGCAGTATTTT.

A single count supports this clone. The CDR3 spells CASSARGGVGTGELFF. Written as DNA, the CDR3 is TGTGCCAGCAGCGCCCGTGGAGGGGTGGGAACCGGGGAGCTGTTTTTT. The J gene is TRBJ2-2, the V gene TRBV9; D perhaps matches TRBD2 (6 bases). Trimming removed 3 bases from V and 5 bases from J, with 17 bases in between. The CDR3 has 16 residues. Germline CDR1 reads SGDLS; CDR2 reads YYNGEE.

The chain couples TRBV28 to TRBJ1-1; D ambiguous. The germline V gene encodes CDR1 MDHEN and CDR2 SYDVKM. Trimming removed 8 bases from V and 0 bases from J, with 7 bases in between. The CDR3 length is 12 residues. The CDR3: CASSLVNTEAFF. The CDR3 DNA reads as TGTGCCAGCTCCCTAGTGAACACTGAAGCTTTCTTT.

The chain couples TRBV9 to TRBJ2-5; TRBD2 aligns across 8 bases. Germline V gene sequence: CDR1 SGDLS, CDR2 YYNGEE. The CDR3 has 15 residues. The V segment lost 0 bases and the J segment 3 bases; nucleotides outside the gene matches: 4. In nucleotides, the CDR3 is TGTGCCAGCAGCGTAGTAGCGGGACCTGAAGAGACCCAGTACTTC. Translated: CASSVVAGPEETQYF.